A single T cell receptor beta chain is shown here with its context. Sequencing was performed with immunoSEQ multiplex PCR; in TCRdb, only in-frame clones are kept and a portion is missing. This table holds around 300,000 clones, roughly 85% found once. The data derive from a study of blood T cell repertoires in COVID-19. Across the study: Sample material is recorded as cDNA or gDNA derived from T cells, B-cell-depleted T cells, or PBMCs.

Residents of 24 US areas, aged about 18 to 95 years, made up the participants. Sequenced sample: PBMCs or T cells enriched from blood (not recorded which). The sequence was collected from a woman between 50 and 59 years old who had recovered from COVID-19.

The DNA for the CDR3 is TGTGCCAGCAGCTTAACCGAAGGGACACTGAACACTGAAGCTTTCTTT. It specifies CASSLTEGTLNTEAFF. The J gene is TRBJ1-1, the V gene TRBV7-8; a possible D gene is TRBD1 (6 bases). V lost 2 bases, J lost 0 bases, and 13 bases lay in between. From germline, CDR1 is SGHVS and CDR2 FQNEAQ. The CDR3 is 16 residues long.